These T cell receptor beta chains were read from a single sample in a study of beta chain features in type 1 diabetes. Profiling relied on immunoSEQ multiplex PCR, and the TCRdb table lists in-frame clones only, not all of them. Among hundreds of thousands of clones listed, less than 20% were seen once. Material: naive CD4+ T cells from blood. The receptors originated from a man aged 18 to 29 in good health. Each CDR3 is given with its conserved first and last residue. The D gene is left open where the match is weak. Expanded clones get a size class; other rows say once, few or many, or leave the size out.

CDR3	DNA	size	J	D	V
CASSLAYSQANYGYTF	TGCGCCAGCAGCTTGGCGTACTCCCAGGCTAACTATGGCTACACCTTC	.	TRBJ1-2	.	TRBV5-1
CASSYKGKHLNSPLHF	TGTGCCAGCAGTTATAAGGGCAAACATTTAAATTCACCCCTCCACTTT	.	TRBJ1-6	.	TRBV6-5
CAISLDRPSNYGYTF	TGTGCCATCAGCCTTGACAGGCCATCTAACTATGGCTACACCTTC	few	TRBJ1-2	.	TRBV10-3
CASSTNYPEVTQYF	TGTGCCAGCAGTACTAACTACCCTGAGGTGACCCAGTACTTC	few	TRBJ2-5	.	TRBV27
CASSLGSAGGADTQYF	TGTGCCAGTAGTCTCGGATCCGCAGGGGGCGCAGATACGCAGTATTTT	few	TRBJ2-3	TRBD1	TRBV19
CASSQTRAVRNNEQFF	TGTGCCAGCAGCCAAACTCGTGCGGTACGAAACAATGAGCAGTTCTTC	.	TRBJ2-1	.	TRBV7-2
CASSPGLARHEQYF	TGTGCCAGCAGCCCGGGACTAGCTCGGCACGAGCAGTACTTC	.	TRBJ2-7	TRBD2	TRBV5-4
CSASVPLEQFF	TGCAGTGCTAGTGTACCTCTTGAGCAGTTCTTC	few	TRBJ2-1	.	TRBV20-1
CASSSRGFSGANVLTF	TGTGCCAGCAGCTCCCGGGGATTCTCTGGGGCCAACGTCCTGACTTTC	.	TRBJ2-6	.	TRBV7-2
CASSWRGRAGNEQFF	TGTGCCAGCAGCTGGCGCGGGAGGGCTGGGAATGAGCAGTTCTTC	few	TRBJ2-1	TRBD2	TRBV7-2
CASSPQTRVRADTQYF	TGTGCCAGCTCACCACAGACTAGGGTGAGGGCAGATACGCAGTATTTT	.	TRBJ2-3	.	TRBV18
CASSFYRGSSYEQYF	TGTGCCAGCAGCTTCTACAGGGGAAGCTCCTACGAGCAGTACTTC	.	TRBJ2-7	TRBD1	TRBV7-2
CASSPGQGAFTDTQYF	TGTGCCAGCAGTCCCGGACAGGGGGCTTTCACAGATACGCAGTATTTT	few	TRBJ2-3	TRBD1	TRBV5-6
CASSQGTSGGQETQYF	TGTGCCAGCAGCCAAGGGACTAGCGGGGGGCAAGAGACCCAGTACTTC	.	TRBJ2-5	TRBD2	TRBV4-2
CASSWGHTDTQYF	TGTGCCAGCAGCTGGGGCCACACAGATACGCAGTATTTT	few	TRBJ2-3	.	TRBV5-4
CASSLAGGPNNEQFF	TGTGCCAGCAGCCTAGCGGGAGGGCCTAACAATGAGCAGTTCTTC	.	TRBJ2-1	TRBD2	TRBV7-9
CASSRLGGGTDTQYF	TGTGCCAGCAGCCGCCTGGGAGGGGGCACAGATACGCAGTATTTT	.	TRBJ2-3	TRBD2	TRBV14
CSAFDEKLFF	TGCAGTGCCTTCGATGAAAAACTGTTTTTT	.	TRBJ1-4	.	TRBV20-1
CASSTTLGNIQYF	TGTGCCAGCTCGACGACCTTGGGAAACATTCAGTACTTC	few	TRBJ2-4	.	TRBV27
CSAVRGGSTLLETQYF	TGCAGCGCCGTGCGAGGCGGGAGCACCCTCCTGGAGACCCAGTACTTC	.	TRBJ2-5	TRBD2	TRBV29-1
CASSYGNRERQPQHF	TGTGCCAGCAGTTACGGGAACAGGGAACGCCAGCCCCAGCATTTT	.	TRBJ1-5	.	TRBV2
CASSRKGDGYTF	TGTGCCAGCTCACGGAAGGGGGATGGCTACACCTTC	few	TRBJ1-2	.	TRBV18
CASSRAYSQFF	TGTGCCAGCAGCAGAGCATACTCCCAGTTCTTC	.	TRBJ2-1	.	TRBV5-6
CASSQGVAGVPYEQYF	TGCGCCAGCAGCCAGGGGGTAGCGGGAGTCCCCTACGAGCAGTACTTC	.	TRBJ2-7	TRBD2	TRBV4-1
CASSLTGNQPQHF	TGTGCCAGCAGCTTAACAGGCAATCAGCCCCAGCATTTT	.	TRBJ1-5	.	TRBV7-3
CASSSRASRRISGYTF	TGTGCCAGCAGCTCTCGGGCCTCACGGCGGATCTCTGGCTACACCTTC	.	TRBJ1-2	.	TRBV9
CASSQDTGANYGYTF	TGTGCCAGCAGCCAAGATACGGGGGCTAACTATGGCTACACCTTC	few	TRBJ1-2	.	TRBV4-2
CASSLSPRDTQYF	TGTGCCAGCAGCTTATCCCCACGGGATACGCAGTATTTT	few	TRBJ2-3	.	TRBV7-3
CATQKGGTDTQYF	TGTGCCACGCAAAAGGGGGGCACAGATACGCAGTATTTT	.	TRBJ2-3	.	TRBV30
CAWTGGETQYF	TGTGCTTGGACAGGGGGGGAAACCCAGTACTTC	.	TRBJ2-5	TRBD1	TRBV7-9
CAISELLQSSGANVLTF	TGTGCCATCAGTGAGTTGTTGCAGAGCTCTGGGGCCAACGTCCTGACTTTC	few	TRBJ2-6	.	TRBV10-3
CAWSVSRDQPQHF	TGTGCCTGGAGTGTAAGCCGGGACCAGCCCCAGCATTTT	few	TRBJ1-5	.	TRBV30
CASSVRAASGANVLTF	TGCGCCAGCAGCGTCCGGGCCGCCTCTGGGGCCAACGTCCTGACTTTC	few	TRBJ2-6	.	TRBV5-1
CASSPAGNEKLFF	TGTGCCAGCAGCCCGGCAGGGAATGAAAAACTGTTTTTT	.	TRBJ1-4	.	TRBV4-2
CASSVLFTSGGNQPQHF	TGTGCCAGCAGTGTCTTATTTACGTCCGGAGGCAATCAGCCCCAGCATTTT	.	TRBJ1-5	.	TRBV2
CSAGQPNEKLFF	TGCAGCGCCGGACAGCCTAATGAAAAACTGTTTTTT	.	TRBJ1-4	.	TRBV29-1
CASSPREAGGLYEQYF	TGTGCCAGCAGCCCGAGGGAGGCAGGGGGACTCTACGAGCAGTACTTC	.	TRBJ2-7	.	TRBV7-8
CASSEGYGNTIYF	TGTGCCAGCAGTGAGGGTTACGGAAACACCATATATTTT	few	TRBJ1-3	.	TRBV25-1
CASSQDAQGWREQYF	TGCGCCAGCAGCCAAGATGCACAGGGATGGCGGGAGCAGTACTTC	.	TRBJ2-7	.	TRBV4-3
CASSPTSTGDNEQFF	TGTGCCAGCAGTCCCACCTCAACAGGGGACAATGAGCAGTTCTTC	few	TRBJ2-1	TRBD1	TRBV2
CASSLGHLASYEQYF	TGTGCCAGCAGCTTGGGTCACCTAGCTAGCTACGAGCAGTACTTC	.	TRBJ2-7	.	TRBV5-4
CASSLLQGPPTEAFF	TGTGCCAGCAGCTTACTACAGGGTCCGCCCACTGAAGCTTTCTTT	.	TRBJ1-1	.	TRBV13
CAWSVAAGQETQYF	TGTGCCTGGAGTGTCGCAGCGGGGCAGGAGACCCAGTACTTC	few	TRBJ2-5	TRBD2	TRBV30
CASRGTPKETQYF	TGTGCCAGCCGCGGGACACCGAAAGAGACCCAGTACTTC	few	TRBJ2-5	.	TRBV19
CASSASGPNQPQHF	TGTGCCAGCAGCGCCTCCGGGCCCAATCAGCCCCAGCATTTT	.	TRBJ1-5	.	TRBV7-2
CAWSVQGARNTIYF	TGTGCCTGGAGTGTTCAGGGGGCTCGAAACACCATATATTTT	.	TRBJ1-3	TRBD1	TRBV30
CAIKGSNNEQFF	TGTGCCATCAAGGGCAGCAACAATGAGCAGTTCTTC	many	TRBJ2-1	.	TRBV10-3
CASSSSATGGANVLTF	TGTGCCAGTAGTTCTTCGGCCACCGGCGGGGCCAACGTCCTGACTTTC	.	TRBJ2-6	.	TRBV19
CASSFWAGNTIYF	TGTGCCAGCAGCTTCTGGGCTGGAAACACCATATATTTT	.	TRBJ1-3	.	TRBV13
CASSFFGGQGGYEQYF	TGTGCCAGCAGTTTTTTCGGCGGGCAGGGGGGCTACGAGCAGTACTTC	few	TRBJ2-7	.	TRBV27
CASSTGIGTANTEAFF	TGTGCCAGCAGCACAGGGATCGGGACAGCGAACACTGAAGCTTTCTTT	.	TRBJ1-1	TRBD1	TRBV6-6
CAISPYSVTGGLPYEQYF	TGTGCCATCAGTCCCTACTCAGTGACAGGGGGCCTTCCCTACGAGCAGTACTTC	few	TRBJ2-7	TRBD1	TRBV10-3
CASSARLAGGPRTYEQYF	TGTGCCAGCAGCGCGCGACTAGCGGGAGGGCCCCGAACCTACGAGCAGTACTTC	.	TRBJ2-7	TRBD2	TRBV4-2
CASSLGYGNTEAFF	TGTGCCAGCAGCTTGGGTTATGGGAACACTGAAGCTTTCTTT	.	TRBJ1-1	.	TRBV5-6
CATSRDGAGSEAFF	TGTGCCACCAGCAGAGATGGGGCAGGGTCTGAAGCTTTCTTT	.	TRBJ1-1	.	TRBV15
CASSFLGAEQFF	TGTGCCAGCAGCTTTCTAGGGGCTGAGCAGTTCTTC	few	TRBJ2-1	.	TRBV11-3
CASSFDELGPQHF	TGTGCCAGCAGTTTCGATGAGCTCGGGCCCCAGCATTTT	.	TRBJ1-5	.	TRBV28
CASSSGTGYQPQHF	TGTGCCAGCAGCTCCGGGACAGGGTATCAGCCCCAGCATTTT	.	TRBJ1-5	TRBD1	TRBV5-6
CASSLVPGLVGETQYF	TGTGCCAGCAGCTTAGTACCGGGGCTAGTGGGCGAGACCCAGTACTTC	.	TRBJ2-5	.	TRBV9